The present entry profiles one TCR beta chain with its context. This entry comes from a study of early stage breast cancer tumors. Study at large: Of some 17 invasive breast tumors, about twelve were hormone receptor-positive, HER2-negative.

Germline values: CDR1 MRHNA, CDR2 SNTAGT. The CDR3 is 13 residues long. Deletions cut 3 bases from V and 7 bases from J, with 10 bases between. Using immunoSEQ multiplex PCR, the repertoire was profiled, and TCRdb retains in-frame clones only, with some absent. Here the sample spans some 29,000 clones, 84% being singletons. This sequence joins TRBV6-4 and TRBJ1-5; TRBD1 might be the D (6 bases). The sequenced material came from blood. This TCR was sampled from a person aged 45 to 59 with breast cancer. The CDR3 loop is CASSDVQGQPQHF. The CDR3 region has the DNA TGTGCCAGCAGTGATGTACAGGGCCAGCCCCAGCATTTT.